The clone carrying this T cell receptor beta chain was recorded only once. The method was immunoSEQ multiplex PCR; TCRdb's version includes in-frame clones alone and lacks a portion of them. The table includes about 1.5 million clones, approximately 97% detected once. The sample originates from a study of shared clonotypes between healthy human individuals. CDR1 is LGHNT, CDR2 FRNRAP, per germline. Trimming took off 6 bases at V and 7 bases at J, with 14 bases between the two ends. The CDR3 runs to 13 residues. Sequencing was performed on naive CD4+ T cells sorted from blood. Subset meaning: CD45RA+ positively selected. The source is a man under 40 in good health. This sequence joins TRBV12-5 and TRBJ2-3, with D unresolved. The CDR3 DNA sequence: TGTGCTAGTGGCCCCTCGGGTCGACATACGCAGTATTTT. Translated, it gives CASGPSGRHTQYF. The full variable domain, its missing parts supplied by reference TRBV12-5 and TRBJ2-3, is DARVTQTPRHKVTEMGQEVTMRCQPILGHNTVFWYRQTMMQGLELLAYFRNRAPLDDSGMPKDRFSAEMPDATLATLKIQPSEPRDSAVYFCASGPSGRHTQYFGPGTRLTVL.